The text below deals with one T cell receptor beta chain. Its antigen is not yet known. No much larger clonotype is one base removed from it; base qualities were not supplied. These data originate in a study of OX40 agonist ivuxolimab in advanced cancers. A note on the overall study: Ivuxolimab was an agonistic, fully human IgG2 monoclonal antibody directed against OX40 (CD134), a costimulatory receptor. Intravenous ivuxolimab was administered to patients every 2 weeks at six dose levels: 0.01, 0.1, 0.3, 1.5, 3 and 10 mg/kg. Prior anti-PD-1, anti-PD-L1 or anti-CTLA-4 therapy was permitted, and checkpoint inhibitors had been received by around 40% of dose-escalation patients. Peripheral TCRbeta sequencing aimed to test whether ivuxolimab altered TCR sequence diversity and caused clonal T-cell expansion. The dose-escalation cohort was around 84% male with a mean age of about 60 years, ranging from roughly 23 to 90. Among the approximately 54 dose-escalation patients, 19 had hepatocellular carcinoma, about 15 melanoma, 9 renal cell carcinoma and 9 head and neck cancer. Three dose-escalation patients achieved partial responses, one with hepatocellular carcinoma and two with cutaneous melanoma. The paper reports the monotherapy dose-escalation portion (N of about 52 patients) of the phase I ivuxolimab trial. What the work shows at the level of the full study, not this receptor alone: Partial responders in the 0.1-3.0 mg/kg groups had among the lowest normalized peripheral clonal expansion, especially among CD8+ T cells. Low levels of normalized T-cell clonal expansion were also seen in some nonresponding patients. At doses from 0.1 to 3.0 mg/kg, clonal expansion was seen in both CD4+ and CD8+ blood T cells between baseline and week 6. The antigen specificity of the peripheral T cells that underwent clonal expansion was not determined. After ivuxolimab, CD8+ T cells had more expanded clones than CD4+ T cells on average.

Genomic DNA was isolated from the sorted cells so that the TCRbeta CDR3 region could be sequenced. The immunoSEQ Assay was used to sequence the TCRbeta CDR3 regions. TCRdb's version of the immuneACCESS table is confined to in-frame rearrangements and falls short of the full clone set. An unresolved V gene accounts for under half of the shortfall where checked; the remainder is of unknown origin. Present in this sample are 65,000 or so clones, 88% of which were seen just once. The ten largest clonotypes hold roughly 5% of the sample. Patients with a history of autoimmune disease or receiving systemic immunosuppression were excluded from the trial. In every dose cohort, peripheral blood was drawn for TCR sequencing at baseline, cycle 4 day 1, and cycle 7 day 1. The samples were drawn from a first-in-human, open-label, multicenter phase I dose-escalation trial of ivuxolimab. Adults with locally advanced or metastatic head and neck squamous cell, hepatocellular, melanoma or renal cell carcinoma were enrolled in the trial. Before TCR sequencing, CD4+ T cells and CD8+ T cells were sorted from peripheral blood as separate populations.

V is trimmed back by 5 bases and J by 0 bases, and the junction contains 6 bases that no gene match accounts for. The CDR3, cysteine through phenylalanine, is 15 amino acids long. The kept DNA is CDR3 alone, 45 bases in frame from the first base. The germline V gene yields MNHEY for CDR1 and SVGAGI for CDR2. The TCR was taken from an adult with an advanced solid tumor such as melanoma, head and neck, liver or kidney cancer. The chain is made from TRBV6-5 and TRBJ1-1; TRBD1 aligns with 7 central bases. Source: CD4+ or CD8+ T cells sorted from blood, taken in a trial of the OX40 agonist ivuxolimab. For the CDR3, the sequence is CASSPPGQLNTEAFF. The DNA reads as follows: TGTGCCAGCAGTCCCCCGGGACAGTTGAACACTGAAGCTTTCTTT.